These 31 T cell receptor beta chains came from one sample sequenced in a study of vaccination and CD4 T cells after COVID-19. The treatment is: 10-day PBMC culture with coronavirus spike peptide pools or control peptides (ViraFEST assay). The Oncomine TCR Beta short-read assay generated sequence data from the DNA of cultured CD4+ T cells. TCRdb reanalysed the PCR reads using MiXCR and keeps one entry per CDR3 protein. This table holds 15,000 to 20,000 distinct CDR3 sequences, roughly three fifths found once. These TCRs' antigens remain unknown. Sequenced here: CD4+ T cells from blood, cultured in vitro, sampled after SARS-CoV-2 vaccination. The receptor set was obtained from a human donor who had recovered from COVID-19.

The chain couples TRBV30 to TRBJ2-7; D may be TRBD2 (6 bases). The V and J ends lost 3 bases and 3 bases respectively, with 9 bases between them. The CDR3 covers 12 residues. CDR1 is GTSNPN, CDR2 SVGIG, per germline (reference sequence). This CDR3 is CAWREGGYEQYF. The DNA of the CDR3 is TGTGCCTGGAGGGAGGGAGGCTACGAGCAGTACTTC.

This chain joins TRBV6-2 or TRBV6-3 and TRBJ2-7; D is unresolved. From germline, CDR1 is MNHEY and CDR2 SVGEGT. The CDR3 length is 12 residues. Between the trimmed V and J ends, which lost 6 bases and 2 bases, there was a span of 8 bases. This CDR3 reads CASSTNTYEQYF. DNA for the CDR3: TGTGCCAGCAGCACTAACACCTACGAGCAGTACTTC.

The table lists this clonotype with a few counts. V gene TRBV6-1 combines with J gene TRBJ1-6; possibly TRBD1 for D (6 bases). Germline V gives CDR1 MNHNS, CDR2 SASEGT. The CDR3 is made up of 13 amino acids. Trimming stripped 10 bases from V and 7 bases from J, with 14 bases between. The DNA for the CDR3 is TGTGCCACCCAAACAGGGACCAATTCACCCCTCCACTTT. Its protein product is CATQTGTNSPLHF.

The chain has TRBV5-8 and TRBJ1-5; D gene uncertain. The CDR3 totals 12 residues. Trimming pared 0 bases from V and 6 bases from J, leaving 4 bases between. Germline V gene lookup returns CDR1 SGHTS and CDR2 YDEGEE. In DNA form, the CDR3 reads TGTGCCAGCAGCTTGGTTCCTCAGCCCCAGCATTTT. Protein sequence: CASSLVPQPQHF.

The chain has TRBV6-1 and TRBJ1-5; unclear D gene. The germline V and J ends were trimmed by 6 bases and 4 bases, with 10 bases remaining between them. The CDR3 contains 13 residues. Germline CDR1 and CDR2: MNHNS and SASEGT. The CDR3 DNA sequence: TGTGCCAGCAGAACGGGAGAGAATCAGCCCCAGCATTTT. It specifies CASRTGENQPQHF.

Worth noting for this clonotype: This could be a read error, since a much larger clone is one nucleotide away. This chain uses TRBV4-2 with TRBJ1-1; no definite D call. With 0 bases removed from V and 1 base from J, the gap between germline ends came to 9 bases. In germline, CDR1 is LGHNA, CDR2 YNFKEQ. This CDR3 has 15 residues. The DNA of the CDR3 is TGTGCCAGCAGCCAAGATCAATCGGAGAACACTGAAGCTTTCTTT. Translation gives CASSQDQSENTEAFF.

The rearrangement links TRBV19 to TRBJ1-5; D gene uncertain. This CDR3 has 13 residues. Deletions cut 2 bases from V and 5 bases from J, with 7 bases between. Germline CDR1 and CDR2: LNHDA and SQIVND (reference sequence). CDR3 in amino acids: CASSITRDQPQHF. The CDR3 DNA reads TGTGCCAGTAGTATAACGAGGGATCAGCCCCAGCATTTT. Based on the CDR3 plus reference TRBV19 and TRBJ1-5, the full variable domain is DGGITQSPKYLFRKEGQNVTLSCEQNLNHDAMYWYRQDPGQGLRLIYYSQIVNDFQKGDIAEGYSVSREKKESFPLTVTSAQKNPTAFYLCASSITRDQPQHFGDGTRLSIL.

The chain recombines TRBV6-5 with TRBJ2-5; D is uncertain. The V end lost 0 bases, the J end lost 5 bases, and 7 bases lay between the germline ends. In germline, CDR1 is MNHEY, CDR2 SVGAGI. This CDR3 is built from 13 residues. CDR3 sequence (DNA): TGTGCCAGCAGTTACTCCCCGTCGGAGACCCAGTACTTC. This encodes CASSYSPSETQYF.

This clonotype was observed a handful of times. The rearrangement links TRBV20-1 to TRBJ2-5; a weak D match, TRBD1 (6 bases). Germline values: CDR1 DFQATT, CDR2 SNEGSKA (reference sequence). This CDR3 is built from 12 residues. Trimming removed 3 bases from V and 5 bases from J, with 10 bases in between. The CDR3 nucleotides are TGCAGTGCTAGGACAGGCGGGGAGACCCAGTACTTC. It is translated as CSARTGGETQYF.

The chain employs TRBV10-1 and TRBJ2-5, with D possibly matching TRBD1 (6 bases). The CDR3 runs to 15 residues. V was clipped by 0 bases and J by 5 bases, with 13 bases between them. Germline V CDR1 and CDR2: WNHNN, SYGVQD (reference sequence). CDR3 DNA: TGCGCCAGCAGTGAGTCTGGGGCAGGGGAGGAGACCCAGTACTTC. Translated: CASSESGAGEETQYF.

The chain couples TRBV12-3 or TRBV12-4 to TRBJ1-1; 9 bases fit TRBD1. With 5 bases clipped from V and 10 bases from J, the junction kept 8 bases outside the gene matches. The CDR3 spans 13 residues. The chain's CDR3 is CASSGTGRSRAFF. Here the CDR3 DNA reads TGTGCCAGCAGTGGGACAGGGCGGTCTAGAGCTTTCTTT.

This chain links TRBV28 with TRBJ1-2; D unresolved. Germline CDR1 MDHEN, CDR2 SYDVKM. Trimming removed 7 bases at V and 8 bases at J, with 17 bases between. The CDR3 spans 13 residues. DNA for the CDR3: TGTGCCAGCACGCCTCCAGTGCGTCGAGGCTACACCTTC. Translation gives CASTPPVRRGYTF.

This chain joins TRBV12-3 or TRBV12-4 and TRBJ2-2; no reliable D call. This CDR3 spans 13 amino acids. V was cut by 6 bases and J by 4 bases, with 9 bases left in between. The CDR3 is CASSTVSTGELFF. CDR3 nucleotides: TGTGCCAGCAGCACCGTAAGCACCGGGGAGCTGTTTTTT.

The chain links TRBV20-1 to TRBJ1-2; 11 bases map to TRBD1. Germline V gene lookup returns CDR1 DFQATT and CDR2 SNEGSKA (reference sequence). This CDR3 has 14 residues. J was trimmed by 4 bases and V by 6 bases; bases with no gene match: 7. The CDR3 region is CSALGQGGSYGYTF. Here the CDR3 DNA reads TGCAGTGCGTTGGGACAGGGGGGATCCTATGGCTACACCTTC.

The chain employs TRBV11-2 and TRBJ1-5; a possible D gene is TRBD1 (5 bases). Germline V gene lookup returns CDR1 SGHAT and CDR2 FQNNGV. This CDR3 spans 17 amino acids. Between the trimmed V and J ends, which lost 5 bases and 6 bases, there was a span of 23 bases. CDR3 nucleotide sequence: TGTGCCAGCAGCGCGCCCAGGGTGGATCGAGTCATTCAGCCCCAGCATTTT. This gives the protein CASSAPRVDRVIQPQHF.

The chain joins TRBV5-1 to TRBJ2-7; tentatively, D is TRBD2 (5 bases). V was pared by 4 bases and J by 2 bases, with 13 bases between. Germline CDR1 SGHRS, CDR2 YFSETQ. There are 14 residues in the CDR3. The chain's CDR3 is CASSPERITYEQYF. The DNA for the CDR3 is TGCGCCAGCAGCCCAGAGCGGATCACCTACGAGCAGTACTTC.

This clonotype has only a few counts. The chain combines TRBV20-1 with TRBJ2-3, with D unclear. Deletions cut 3 bases from V and 0 bases from J, with 16 bases between. Germline V gene sequence: CDR1 DFQATT, CDR2 SNEGSKA (reference sequence). The CDR3 length is 16 residues. The CDR3 nucleotides read TGCAGTGCTAGGGCCGGTGGGCGGATAAGCACAGATACGCAGTATTTT. This codes for CSARAGGRISTDTQYF.

This clonotype appeared a few times. In DNA, the CDR3 is TGTGCCAGCAGTGAAGGGCTGGGATCACCCCTCCACTTT. Translated, it gives CASSEGLGSPLHF. J is TRBJ1-6 and V is TRBV2; no firm D call. Germline lookup yields CDR1 SNHLY and CDR2 FYNNEI. The CDR3 is 13 residues long. The V end lost 1 base, the J end lost 10 bases, and 8 bases lay between the germline ends.

The chain joins TRBV6-2 or TRBV6-3 to TRBJ1-2; tentatively, D is TRBD1 (6 bases). The V and J ends lost 4 bases and 3 bases respectively, with 15 bases between them. The CDR3 contains 15 residues. The germline V gene has CDR1 MNHEY and CDR2 SVGEGT. The CDR3 here is CASSSRAGQHYGYTF. The CDR3 bases are TGTGCCAGCAGTTCCCGTGCCGGACAGCACTATGGCTACACCTTC.

The table lists this clonotype with a count of one. The chain employs TRBV5-5 and TRBJ2-5; D not resolved. The CDR3 sequence is 15 residues long. CDR1 and CDR2 (germline): SGHKS, YYEKEE (reference sequence). Trimming removed 0 bases at V and 0 bases at J, with 9 bases between. CDR3 coding DNA: TGTGCCAGCAGCTTGGGGCCATGGGACCAAGAGACCCAGTACTTC. Translating gives CASSLGPWDQETQYF.

This clonotype was picked up one time. This chain uses TRBV20-1 with TRBJ2-1, with 7 bases aligning to TRBD1. J lost 7 bases, V lost 2 bases, and 2 bases had no gene match. The CDR3 is 12 amino acids. Germline CDR1 and CDR2: DFQATT and SNEGSKA (reference sequence). Here the CDR3 DNA reads TGCAGTGCTAGATGGGACAGTAATGAGCAGTTCTTC. Encoded protein: CSARWDSNEQFF.

This chain links TRBV28 with TRBJ1-5; no definite D call. The CDR3 covers 12 residues. Germline V gene data show CDR1 as MDHEN and CDR2 as SYDVKM. The ends were cut back, 7 bases at V and 4 bases at J, with 8 bases in the middle. This CDR3 reads CASKPSNQPQHF. The DNA for the CDR3 is TGTGCCAGCAAGCCATCGAATCAGCCCCAGCATTTT.

This clonotype has only one observation. The chain is built from TRBV7-2 and TRBJ2-1; 10 bases map to TRBD1. This CDR3 spans 16 amino acids. Germline V gives CDR1 SGHTA, CDR2 FQGNSA. Germline trimming cut 5 bases from V and 6 bases from J; bases unmatched to any gene: 10. CDR3: CASSPPGQGFRNEQFF. CDR3 bases: TGTGCCAGCAGCCCCCCGGGACAGGGGTTTCGCAATGAGCAGTTCTTC.

The chain employs TRBV20-1 and TRBJ2-4; no clear D gene. Germline V lookup: CDR1 DFQATT, CDR2 SNEGSKA (reference sequence). The CDR3 has 14 amino acids. V lost 3 bases and J lost 0, with 9 bases in between. The CDR3 sequence: CSASLAVAKNIQYF. The DNA of the CDR3 is TGCAGTGCTAGTCTGGCGGTAGCCAAAAACATTCAGTACTTC.

This sequence joins TRBV7-2 and TRBJ1-2; perhaps TRBD1 as D (6 bases). V shed 5 bases and J shed 0 bases, with 13 bases lying between them. Germline assignment: CDR1 SGHTA and CDR2 FQGNSA. The CDR3 sequence is 15 residues long. The CDR3 DNA reads as TGTGCCAGCAGCATACAGGGTATGGCTAACTATGGCTACACCTTC. It translates to CASSIQGMANYGYTF.

This clonotype has just a few counts. V is TRBV2 and J is TRBJ1-6; 8 bases map to TRBD1. The ends lost 6 bases at V and 7 bases at J; junction bases unmatched: 8. The CDR3 contains 15 residues. Germline V gene sequence: CDR1 SNHLY, CDR2 FYNNEI. The CDR3 DNA reads TGTGCCAGCAGAGGGGTCACAGGGGGGAATTCACCCCTCCACTTT. As protein: CASRGVTGGNSPLHF.

This clonotype showed up just once. The chain is built from TRBV6-5 and TRBJ2-7; unclear D gene. Per the germline V gene, CDR1 is MNHEY and CDR2 is SVGAGI. Trimming removed 5 bases at V and 6 bases at J, with 5 bases between. CDR3 length: 10 residues. CDR3 sequence reads: CASSLVEQYF. DNA for the CDR3: TGTGCCAGCAGTCTAGTCGAGCAGTACTTC.

The chain has TRBV6-1 and TRBJ2-6; no definite D call. V lost 9 bases to trimming and J lost 0 bases, with 12 bases between them. CDR3 size: 15 residues. Germline V gene data show CDR1 as MNHNS and CDR2 as SASEGT. Here the CDR3 reads CASRTHRSGANVLTF. CDR3 coding DNA: TGTGCCAGTAGAACACACCGCTCTGGGGCCAACGTCCTGACTTTC.

This clonotype was detected a few times. This chain uses TRBV11-1 with TRBJ2-7; 9 bases agree with TRBD1. Germline CDR1 reads SGHAT; CDR2 reads FQDESV (reference sequence). With 4 bases clipped from V and 2 bases from J, the junction kept 6 bases outside the gene matches. The CDR3 extends over 15 amino acids. The CDR3 bases are TGTGCCAGCAGCTCCATGAGGGACAGGGCCTACGAGCAGTACTTC. It yields the protein CASSSMRDRAYEQYF.

This chain connects TRBV6-2 or TRBV6-3 to TRBJ1-2; no clear D gene. V lost 4 bases, J lost 3 bases, and 15 bases lay in between. The CDR3 sequence is 15 residues long. The germline gives CDR1 MNHEY, CDR2 SVGEGT. The CDR3 is CASSSPRGTYYGYTF. The DNA for the CDR3 is TGTGCCAGCAGTTCCCCACGCGGAACCTACTATGGCTACACCTTC.

This clonotype was recorded once. The V call is TRBV5-5, the J call TRBJ2-5, with 7 bases fitting TRBD2. CDR3 length: 14 amino acids. Trimming removed 0 bases from V and 4 bases from J; junction bases left unmatched: 3. The germline gives CDR1 SGHKS, CDR2 YYEKEE (reference sequence). The CDR3: CASSLDWGGETQYF. In DNA, the CDR3 is TGTGCCAGCAGCTTGGATTGGGGGGGAGAGACCCAGTACTTC.